This entry features one T cell receptor beta chain sequence. Its antigen remains unidentified. Base quality data are lacking; no much larger clone is found one base away. Libraries were made using 5' RACE. Reads for this sample came from a NextSeq 500. Unique molecular identifiers were attached to individual cDNA molecules in the TCR library protocol so that sequencing error and PCR bias could be corrected. Both TCR alpha and beta chains were sequenced, and tight co-correlation was observed between alpha and beta sequence abundances in each sample. The authors' analysis ran thus. V gene, J gene and CDR3 annotation of TCR sequences was performed with Decombinator V4. Expanded TCRs were defined as changing significantly between any two time points under a Poisson model with p below 0.0001. TCR abundances were normalised to the total number of TCRs sequenced in each sample and reported as counts per million. MAIT TCRs were defined by TRAV1-2 paired with TRAJ12, TRAJ20 or TRAJ33, and iNKT TCRs by TRAV10 paired with TRAJ18. A search of VDJdb, accessed on 1 November 2021, was run for TCRs annotated to CMV, EBV and SARS-CoV-2, with TCRs annotated for multiple antigens excluded. TCRdb reprocessed the public reads (quality trimming at Q25 with fastp, clone calling with MiXCR) and kept in-frame beta chains. Here each entry gathers all rows of one CDR3 protein and keeps the most common genes and DNA. The V and J calls reflect TCRdb's pipeline rather than the authors' work. The sample table lists almost 45,000 distinct CDR3 sequences, less than 7% of them with a count of one. The top ten clonotypes cover roughly 12% of the sample.

A case-control design nested within a healthcare worker cohort in London, UK, was used, with weekly nasopharyngeal swab PCR tests and blood sampling performed. Between 23 and 31 March 2020, the week of the UK lockdown, healthcare workers were enrolled and then followed up weekly for as long as 16 weeks. This sample stems from a study of early T cells in non-severe SARS-CoV-2 infection (dated by TCRdb to the early 2020s). In the study overall: Bulk RNA from unsorted whole blood was used for TCR sequencing, so alpha and beta chains could not be paired.

General study outcomes and caveats: VDJdb matching was skewed toward anti-spike CD8 responses and likely underestimated virus-specific expansions, missing private and CD4 specificities.

V has 3 bases trimmed and J has 6 bases trimmed; junction bases matching no gene number 2. Taken from the germline V gene (reference sequence), the CDR1 and CDR2 loops are SEHNR and FQNEAQ. Including cysteine and phenylalanine, the CDR3 has 13 amino acids. The only DNA kept is the CDR3, 39 bases in frame from the first base. The clonotype originates from an adult who was a healthcare worker with PCR-confirmed SARS-CoV-2 infection or an uninfected control (not recorded which). Sample: whole blood. The sequence links TRBV7-9 to TRBJ1-2; 9 nucleotides in the junction match TRBD1. The CDR3 reads CASSLGQGHGYTF. The nucleotides read TGTGCCAGCAGCTTGGGACAGGGTCATGGCTACACCTTC.